The source of this T cell receptor beta chain is a study of shared clonotypes between healthy human individuals. Germline V gives CDR1 SGHTA, CDR2 FQGTGA. The CDR3 runs to 12 residues. V dropped 5 bases and J dropped 6 bases, with 9 bases sitting between them. Deep was the level used in running the assay. Genomic DNA per cell subset filled all wells of several immunoSEQ plates. TCRdb's copy holds only in-frame clones and misses some; the assay was immunoSEQ multiplex PCR. The top ten hold under 0.45% of the sample, which has 2 million to 2.5 million clones, approximately 93% seen once. The source of this sequence is a man between 18 and 35 years old in good health. Some clones in this sample may be carry-over from other donors' samples. Sequencing used naive CD4+ T cells from PBMCs. Subset described: CD45RA+ positively selected. V is TRBV7-3 and J is TRBJ2-3; D call uncertain. The chain's CDR3 is CASSREGDTQYF. The CDR3 nucleotides read TGTGCCAGCAGCCGCGAAGGGGATACGCAGTATTTT. Variable domain in full (rest from reference TRBV7-3 and TRBJ2-3): GAGVSQTPSNKVTEKGKYVELRCDPISGHTALYWYRQSLGQGPEFLIYFQGTGAADDSGLPNDRFFAVRPEGSVSTLKIQRTERGDSAVYLCASSREGDTQYFGPGTRLTVL.